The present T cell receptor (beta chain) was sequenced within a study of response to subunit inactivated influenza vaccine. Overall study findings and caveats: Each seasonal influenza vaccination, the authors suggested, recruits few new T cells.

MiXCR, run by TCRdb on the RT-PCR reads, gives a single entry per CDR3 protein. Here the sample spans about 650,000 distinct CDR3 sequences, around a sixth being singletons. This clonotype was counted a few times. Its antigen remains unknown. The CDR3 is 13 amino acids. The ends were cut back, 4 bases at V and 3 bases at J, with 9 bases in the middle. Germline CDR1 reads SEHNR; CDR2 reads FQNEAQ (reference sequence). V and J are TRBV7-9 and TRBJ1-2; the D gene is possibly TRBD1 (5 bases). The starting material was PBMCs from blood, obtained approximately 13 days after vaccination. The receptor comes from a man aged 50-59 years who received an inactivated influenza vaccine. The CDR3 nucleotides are TGTGCCAGCAGCTCCGGGACGTACTATGGCTACACCTTC. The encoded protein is CASSSGTYYGYTF.